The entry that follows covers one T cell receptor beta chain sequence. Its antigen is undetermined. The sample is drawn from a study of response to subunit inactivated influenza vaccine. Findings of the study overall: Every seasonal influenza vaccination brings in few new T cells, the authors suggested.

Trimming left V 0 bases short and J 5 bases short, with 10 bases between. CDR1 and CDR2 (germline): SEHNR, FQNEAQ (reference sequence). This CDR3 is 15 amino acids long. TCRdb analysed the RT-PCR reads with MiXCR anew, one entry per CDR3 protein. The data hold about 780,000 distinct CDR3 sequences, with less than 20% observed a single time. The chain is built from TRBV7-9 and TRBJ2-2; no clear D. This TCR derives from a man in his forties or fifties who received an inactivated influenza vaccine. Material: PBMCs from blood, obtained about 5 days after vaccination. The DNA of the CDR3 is TGTGCCAGCAGCTTAGCGTCCAGCGCTACCGGGGAGCTGTTTTTT. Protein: CASSLASSATGELFF.